A selection of T cell receptor beta chains follows, all from one sample in a study of untreated major depressive disorder. Only in-frame clones appear in the TCRdb table, and some are missing; sequencing was by immunoSEQ multiplex PCR. The sample lists 20,000 to 25,000 clones, approximately 89% seen once, with about 0.52% in the top ten. The sample taken for sequencing was CD4+ T cells from PBMCs. These receptors were obtained from a woman aged 35 to 49 in good health. CDR3s include the opening cysteine and the closing phenylalanine or tryptophan. Fields, in order: D gene, J gene, V gene, CDR3 protein, CDR3 DNA. D genes are given only for firm matches.

>TRBD1|TRBJ1-5|TRBV28
CASSPGTGDQPQHF
TGTGCCAGCAGCCCAGGGACAGGGGATCAGCCCCAGCATTTT
>.|TRBJ1-2|TRBV20-1
CSAGPGYGYTF
TGCAGTGCGGGTCCGGGCTATGGCTACACCTTC
>.|TRBJ1-2|TRBV5-6
CASTPGGSNYGYTF
TGTGCCAGCACCCCGGGGGGGTCCAACTATGGCTACACCTTC
>TRBD1|TRBJ1-1|TRBV5-1
CASSSSDRGRTVAFF
TGCGCCAGCAGCTCCTCGGACAGGGGGCGAACGGTGGCTTTCTTT
>.|TRBJ2-3|TRBV5-4
CASSLPGSQSTDTQYF
TGTGCCAGCAGCTTACCCGGGTCCCAAAGCACAGATACGCAGTATTTT
>.|TRBJ1-2|TRBV25-1
CASSGRTEPYGYTF
TGTGCCAGCAGTGGAAGGACAGAACCTTATGGCTACACCTTC
>.|TRBJ1-4|TRBV15
CATSRDLTDNEKLFF
TGTGCCACCAGCAGAGATCTCACAGATAATGAAAAACTGTTTTTT
>.|TRBJ1-2|TRBV11-2
CASSFIQGRGDYGYTF
TGTGCCAGCAGCTTTATTCAGGGTCGGGGTGACTATGGCTACACCTTC
>.|TRBJ2-6|TRBV2
CASTQKGQARRAAHSGANVLTF
TGTGCCAGCACCCAAAAGGGTCAAGCGCGCCGAGCGGCACACTCTGGGGCCAACGTCCTGACTTTC
>TRBD1|TRBJ1-4|TRBV2
CASRRTGGGEKLFF
TGTGCCAGCAGGCGGACAGGGGGGGGTGAAAAACTGTTTTTT
>.|TRBJ2-6|TRBV7-6
CASSSLQGKGANVLTF
TGTGCCAGCAGCTCCCTGCAGGGAAAGGGGGCCAACGTCCTGACTTTC